The T cell receptor (beta chain) described here comes from a study of radiation and T cells in renal cell carcinoma. This clone came up many times. Clones were read by immunoSEQ multiplex PCR, and TCRdb kept only the in-frame ones, dropping some. The sample has about 24,000 clones, under 65% seen once. Germline V gives CDR1 SGHVS, CDR2 FNYEAQ. V dropped 6 bases and J dropped 0 bases, with 15 bases sitting between them. The CDR3 contains 16 residues. Treatment denoted: treatment-naive control, cytoreductive nephrectomy. This renal cell carcinoma was of the clear cell type. Controls included a handful of female and fewer than twelve male donors, resected 2011 to 2014.

Source: tumor tissue, taken from a patient whose treatment was nephrectomy without radiotherapy. The chain uses TRBV7-6 and TRBJ1-3; TRBD1 is a possible D gene (5 bases). The source is a human donor with renal cell carcinoma. The CDR3 nucleotides are TGTGCCAGCAGTTTCTTTAAGGGGTTCTCTGGAAACACCATATATTTT. Translating it yields CASSFFKGFSGNTIYF.